This paragraph reports one T cell receptor beta chain. Its antigen target is currently unknown. Per-base qualities were not stored, and no clone one base away is much larger. Participants in the prospective study were enrolled through a virtual design, were aged roughly 18 to 90 years, and lived in 20 to 30 United States geographic areas. In the prospective study, participants were assigned to cohorts based on the clinical history participants reported in a screening survey and a study questionnaire. Recovered participants in ImmuneRACE Cohort 3 were defined as having two consecutive negative NP/OP PCR tests, clearance from a healthcare professional, or resolution of symptoms. In the prospective study, mobile phlebotomists collected whole blood, serum and a nasopharyngeal or oropharyngeal swab from each participant. Additional blood draws and questionnaires over an approximately two-month period could optionally be provided by prospective study participants. Prospective study blood samples were shipped either frozen or at room temperature before DNA extraction.

For CDR1 and CDR2, the germline V gene lists SGHRS and YFSETQ. V is cut back by 0 bases and J by 8 bases, with 9 bases in the junction unmatched. From its cysteine to its phenylalanine, the CDR3 spans 17 amino acids. Left in the record is the CDR3 DNA by itself, 51 bases read in frame from the first base. TCRbeta CDR3 regions were amplified from genomic DNA by means of the immunoSEQ Assay, a bias-controlled multiplex PCR. The published analysis was carried out like this. Nucleated cell counts per sample were estimated from amplification of reference gene primers within the assay. To quantify the absolute abundance of each unique TCRbeta CDR3 rearrangement, sequence reads were collapsed and filtered. For each sample, productive Simpson clonality was calculated by taking the square root of Simpson's diversity index across productive rearrangements. TCRdb limited this immuneACCESS table to in-frame rearrangements with V and J called. A share of clones is missing; checked studies link under half to unresolved V genes, and the rest is unexplained. That table supplies the V and J calls and clone size; D and trimming were determined from the DNA. This sample holds about 460,000 clones; less than 90% were observed only once. The ten largest make up around 8% of the sample.

This sample was taken from a study of blood T cell repertoires in COVID-19 (dated by TCRdb to 2018 to 2021). For the wider study: Samples from collaborators originated in the United States, Italy and Spain and spanned both the acute and convalescent phases of COVID-19. The prospective study material was composed of cDNA or gDNA derived from T cells, B-cell-depleted T cells, or PBMCs. Deeply sampled blood TCRbeta repertoires from subjects exposed to, actively infected with, or recovered from COVID-19 were included in the dataset. The repertoires were released in a freely available public database intended as a resource for research on the immune response to SARS-CoV-2. Samples were obtained from the ongoing ImmuneRACE study (first 160 participants) and from over 1,000 subjects provided by 6 global collaborators. Nearly every sample came with metadata listing a de-identified subject ID, COVID-19 status, age in years and sex. Where HLA class I and class II types were available, the types were taken from metadata supplied by the sample provider, not from assay-based typing.

Study-wide findings and limitations: How much clinical and demographic metadata was included differed by source and by participant, and the metadata was provided uncurated.

Specimen: PBMCs or T cells enriched from blood (not recorded which). The rearrangement joined TRBV5-1 to TRBJ2-1, and TRBD2 aligns with 12 junction nucleotides. The receptor's source is a woman in her sixties or seventies who had recovered from COVID-19. The CDR3: CASSLALLAGGRDEQFF. The DNA is TGCGCCAGCAGCTTGGCCCTACTAGCGGGGGGTCGGGATGAGCAGTTCTTC.